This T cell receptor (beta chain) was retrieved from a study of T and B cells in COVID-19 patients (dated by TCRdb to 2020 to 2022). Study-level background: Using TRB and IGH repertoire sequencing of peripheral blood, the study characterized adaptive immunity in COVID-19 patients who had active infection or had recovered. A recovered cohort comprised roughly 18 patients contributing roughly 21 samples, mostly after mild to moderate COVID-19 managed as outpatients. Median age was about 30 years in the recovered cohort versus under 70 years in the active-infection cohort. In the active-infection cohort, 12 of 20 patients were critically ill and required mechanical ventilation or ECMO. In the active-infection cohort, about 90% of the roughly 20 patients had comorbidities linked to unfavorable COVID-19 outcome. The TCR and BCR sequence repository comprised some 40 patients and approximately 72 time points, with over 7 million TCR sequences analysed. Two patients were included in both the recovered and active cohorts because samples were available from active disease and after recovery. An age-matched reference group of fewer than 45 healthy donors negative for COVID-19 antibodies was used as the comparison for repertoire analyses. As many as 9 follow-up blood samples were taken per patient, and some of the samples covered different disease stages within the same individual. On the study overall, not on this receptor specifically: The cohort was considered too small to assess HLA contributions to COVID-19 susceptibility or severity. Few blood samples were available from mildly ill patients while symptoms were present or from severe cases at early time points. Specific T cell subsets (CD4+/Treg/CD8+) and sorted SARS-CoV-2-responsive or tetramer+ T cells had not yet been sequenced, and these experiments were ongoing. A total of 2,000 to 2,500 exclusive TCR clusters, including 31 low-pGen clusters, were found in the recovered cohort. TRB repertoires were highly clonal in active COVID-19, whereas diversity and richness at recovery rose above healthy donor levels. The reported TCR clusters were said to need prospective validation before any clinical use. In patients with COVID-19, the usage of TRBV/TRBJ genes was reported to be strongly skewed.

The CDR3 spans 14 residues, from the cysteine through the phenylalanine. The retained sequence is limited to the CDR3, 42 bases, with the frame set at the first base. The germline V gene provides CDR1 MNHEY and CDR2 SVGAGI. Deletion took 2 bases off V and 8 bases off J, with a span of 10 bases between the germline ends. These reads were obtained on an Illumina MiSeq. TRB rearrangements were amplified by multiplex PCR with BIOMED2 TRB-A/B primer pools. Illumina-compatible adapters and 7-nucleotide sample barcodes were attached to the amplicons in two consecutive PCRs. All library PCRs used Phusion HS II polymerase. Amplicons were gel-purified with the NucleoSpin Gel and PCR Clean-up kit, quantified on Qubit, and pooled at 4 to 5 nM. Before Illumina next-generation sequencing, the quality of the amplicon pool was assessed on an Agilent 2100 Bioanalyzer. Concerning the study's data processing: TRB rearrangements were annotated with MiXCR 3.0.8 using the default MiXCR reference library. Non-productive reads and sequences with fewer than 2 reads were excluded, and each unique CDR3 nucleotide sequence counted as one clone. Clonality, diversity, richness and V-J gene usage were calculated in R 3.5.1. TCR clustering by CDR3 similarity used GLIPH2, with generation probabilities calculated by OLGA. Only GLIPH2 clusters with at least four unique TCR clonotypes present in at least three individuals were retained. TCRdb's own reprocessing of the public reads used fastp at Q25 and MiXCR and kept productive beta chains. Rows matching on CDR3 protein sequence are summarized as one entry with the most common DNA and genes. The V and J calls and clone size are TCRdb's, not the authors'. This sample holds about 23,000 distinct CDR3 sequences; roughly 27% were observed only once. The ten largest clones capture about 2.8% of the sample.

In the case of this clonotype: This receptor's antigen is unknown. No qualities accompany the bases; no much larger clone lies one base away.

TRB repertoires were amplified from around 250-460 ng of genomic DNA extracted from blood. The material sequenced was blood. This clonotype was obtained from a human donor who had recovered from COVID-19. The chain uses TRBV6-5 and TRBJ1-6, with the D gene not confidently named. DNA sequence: TGTGCCAGCAGTTACAGGGAGGCAGATTCACCCCTCCACTTT. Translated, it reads CASSYREADSPLHF.